This T cell receptor beta chain was sequenced for a study of shared clonotypes between healthy human individuals. Study-level information: The donors, two women and a few men, were aged 18 to 49. There were three CD4 naive, three CD4 memory, two CD8 naive and one CD8 memory plates per donor. Overall study findings and caveats: Generation probabilities of non-shared clonotypes were lower (relative to those shared by all four donors). Sharing across four donors was seen in 4% to 6.5% of naive CD4 clonotypes.

Some clones are missing from TCRdb's copy, which holds only in-frame ones; the method was immunoSEQ multiplex PCR. The table lists 1,400,000 or so clones, 98% of them singletons. As for this clone: The target antigen is unknown.

The germline CDR1 and CDR2 sequences are SGHRS and YFSETQ. V was trimmed by 4 bases and J by 4 bases, leaving 12 bases between them. The CDR3 spans 14 residues. Sequenced: naive CD4+ T cells sorted from blood. Described subset: CD45RA+ positively selected. This receptor was obtained from a man younger than 40 in good health. The V and J genes are TRBV5-1 and TRBJ2-1; D is tentatively TRBD1 or TRBD2 (5 bases each). CDR3: CASSIGTDYNEQFF. For the CDR3, the DNA is TGCGCCAGCAGCATTGGGACGGATTACAATGAGCAGTTCTTC.